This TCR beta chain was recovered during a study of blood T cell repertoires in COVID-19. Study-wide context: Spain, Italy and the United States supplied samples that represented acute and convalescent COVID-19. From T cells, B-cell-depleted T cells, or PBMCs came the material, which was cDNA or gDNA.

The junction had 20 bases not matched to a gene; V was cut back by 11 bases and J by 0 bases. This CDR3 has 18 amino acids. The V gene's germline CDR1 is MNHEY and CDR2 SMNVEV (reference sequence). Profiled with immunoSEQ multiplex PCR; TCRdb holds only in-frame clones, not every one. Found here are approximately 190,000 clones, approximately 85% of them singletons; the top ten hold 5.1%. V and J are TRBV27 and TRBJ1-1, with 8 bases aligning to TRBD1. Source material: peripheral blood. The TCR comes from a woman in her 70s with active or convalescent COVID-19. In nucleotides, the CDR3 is TGTGCCCGCGTAAGAGACAGGGGCTCGGAAGGGGTGAACACTGAAGCTTTCTTT. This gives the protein CARVRDRGSEGVNTEAFF.